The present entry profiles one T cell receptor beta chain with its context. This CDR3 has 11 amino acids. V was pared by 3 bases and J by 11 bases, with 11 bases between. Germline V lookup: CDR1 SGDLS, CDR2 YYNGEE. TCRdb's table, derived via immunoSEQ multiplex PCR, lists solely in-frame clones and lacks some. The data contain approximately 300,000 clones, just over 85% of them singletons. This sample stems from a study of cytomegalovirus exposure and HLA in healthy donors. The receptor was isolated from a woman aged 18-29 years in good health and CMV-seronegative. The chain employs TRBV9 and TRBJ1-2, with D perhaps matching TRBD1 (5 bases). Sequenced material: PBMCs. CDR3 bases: TGTGCCAGCAGCGCAGGGCCCCAATACACCTTC. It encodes CASSAGPQYTF.